These T cell receptor beta chains were read from a single sample in a study of blood T cell repertoires in COVID-19. Only in-frame clones appear in the TCRdb table, and some are missing; sequencing was by immunoSEQ multiplex PCR. The sample gives a few hundred thousand clones, around 88% of which show up once; roughly 6.3% is in the top ten. The source material was PBMCs or T cells enriched from blood (not recorded which). The receptors derive from a woman aged 40 to 49 who had recovered from COVID-19. Both conserved end residues are trimmed from each CDR3. D genes are given only for firm matches. Expanded clones are given a class, and other clones once, few, many or no size at all.

D gene: .; clone size: .; V gene: TRBV4-3; J gene: TRBJ2-3; CDR3 protein: ASSQRWGSTDTQY
D gene: TRBD1; clone size: .; V gene: TRBV5-1; J gene: TRBJ2-7; CDR3 protein: ASRKTGTGGTPNIYEQY
D gene: TRBD2; clone size: .; V gene: TRBV19; J gene: TRBJ2-1; CDR3 protein: ASSNLAGDNEQF
D gene: .; clone size: .; V gene: TRBV27; J gene: TRBJ2-6; CDR3 protein: ASSRDSLSPSGANVLT
D gene: TRBD1; clone size: .; V gene: TRBV19; J gene: TRBJ2-3; CDR3 protein: ASRMRGRGDTQY
D gene: TRBD1; clone size: .; V gene: TRBV6-2/TRBV6-3; J gene: TRBJ1-5; CDR3 protein: ASSYEGGLPNQPQH
D gene: TRBD1; clone size: .; V gene: TRBV28; J gene: TRBJ2-7; CDR3 protein: ASSSPGQGVHEQY
D gene: TRBD2; clone size: .; V gene: TRBV7-3; J gene: TRBJ2-3; CDR3 protein: ASSAIPGLAGAPGVADTQY
D gene: TRBD2; clone size: .; V gene: TRBV29-1; J gene: TRBJ2-3; CDR3 protein: SVGGGSEDTQY
D gene: TRBD2; clone size: few; V gene: TRBV6-4; J gene: TRBJ2-1; CDR3 protein: ASSELAGGSYEQF
D gene: TRBD1; clone size: .; V gene: TRBV30; J gene: TRBJ1-2; CDR3 protein: AWSPGTAQYYGYT
D gene: .; clone size: once; V gene: TRBV30; J gene: TRBJ1-2; CDR3 protein: AWSPGRRGYT
D gene: .; clone size: .; V gene: TRBV18; J gene: TRBJ1-1; CDR3 protein: ASSPVPGVTEAF
D gene: .; clone size: .; V gene: TRBV21-1; J gene: TRBJ2-5; CDR3 protein: ASSKALDRQETQY
D gene: .; clone size: .; V gene: TRBV11-2; J gene: TRBJ2-2; CDR3 protein: ASSLGVHSLTGELF
D gene: .; clone size: .; V gene: TRBV5-4; J gene: TRBJ2-7; CDR3 protein: ASSLYQGNEQY
D gene: TRBD1; clone size: .; V gene: TRBV28; J gene: TRBJ1-6; CDR3 protein: ASSFTGGSYYNSPLH
D gene: .; clone size: .; V gene: TRBV3-1/TRBV3-2; J gene: TRBJ2-2; CDR3 protein: ASSQDRGRCSGELF
D gene: .; clone size: .; V gene: TRBV15; J gene: TRBJ1-4; CDR3 protein: ATSRSTRGVATNEKLF
D gene: TRBD1; clone size: .; V gene: TRBV5-1; J gene: TRBJ2-1; CDR3 protein: ASSTAGTGYNEQF
D gene: TRBD2; clone size: .; V gene: TRBV19; J gene: TRBJ2-1; CDR3 protein: ASSMFGTSGMDEQF
D gene: .; clone size: few; V gene: TRBV7-3; J gene: TRBJ2-2; CDR3 protein: ASSSTPTGSLGTGELF
D gene: TRBD2; clone size: .; V gene: TRBV6-2/TRBV6-3; J gene: TRBJ2-5; CDR3 protein: ASSPEPWTGGETQY
D gene: TRBD2; clone size: .; V gene: TRBV28; J gene: TRBJ2-1; CDR3 protein: ASSPPGLAKYEQF
D gene: .; clone size: .; V gene: TRBV3-1/TRBV3-2; J gene: TRBJ2-5; CDR3 protein: ASSQDQPGQETQY
D gene: TRBD1; clone size: .; V gene: TRBV3-1/TRBV3-2; J gene: TRBJ2-1; CDR3 protein: ASSPPGTGIYNEQF
D gene: .; clone size: few; V gene: TRBV5-4; J gene: TRBJ2-1; CDR3 protein: ASSLERNEQF
D gene: .; clone size: .; V gene: TRBV10-3; J gene: TRBJ2-6; CDR3 protein: AIKRGSGANVLT
D gene: .; clone size: .; V gene: TRBV23-1; J gene: TRBJ1-6; CDR3 protein: ASSQRHSPLH
D gene: .; clone size: .; V gene: TRBV18; J gene: TRBJ2-3; CDR3 protein: ASSELVTDTQY
D gene: TRBD2; clone size: .; V gene: TRBV5-4; J gene: TRBJ2-5; CDR3 protein: ARNPGTSGIIRETQY
D gene: .; clone size: .; V gene: TRBV29-1; J gene: TRBJ1-1; CDR3 protein: STARNTEAF
D gene: .; clone size: .; V gene: TRBV7-9; J gene: TRBJ1-3; CDR3 protein: ASKLRSGNTIY
D gene: .; clone size: .; V gene: TRBV30; J gene: TRBJ1-1; CDR3 protein: ALGKGTEAF
D gene: .; clone size: .; V gene: TRBV6-5; J gene: TRBJ1-4; CDR3 protein: ASSREGNEKLF
D gene: .; clone size: .; V gene: TRBV28; J gene: TRBJ1-1; CDR3 protein: ASRAGGGTEAF
D gene: .; clone size: .; V gene: TRBV5-4; J gene: TRBJ2-4; CDR3 protein: ASSFPGLNIQY
D gene: TRBD1; clone size: few; V gene: TRBV7-3; J gene: TRBJ2-3; CDR3 protein: ASSLLGQGGTDTQY
D gene: TRBD1; clone size: .; V gene: TRBV6-2/TRBV6-3; J gene: TRBJ1-5; CDR3 protein: ASSTDRDGQPQH
D gene: .; clone size: once; V gene: TRBV7-6; J gene: TRBJ1-4; CDR3 protein: ASSLDSDEKLF
D gene: .; clone size: many; V gene: TRBV19; J gene: TRBJ1-5; CDR3 protein: ASSIPPGPQH
D gene: .; clone size: .; V gene: TRBV2; J gene: TRBJ1-5; CDR3 protein: ASSEGQSNQPQH
D gene: .; clone size: .; V gene: TRBV4-3; J gene: TRBJ1-6; CDR3 protein: ASSQQTGTNSPLH